The 25 T cell receptor beta chains in this list originate from one sample, sequenced in a study of vaccination effects on CD4 cells after COVID-19. Measured with immunoSEQ multiplex PCR; TCRdb has only the in-frame clones, and not every one. Among 50,000 to 70,000 clones, approximately 72% were seen once, and the ten largest hold 20% to 25%. Their antigen targets remain unknown. When less than 12 days of culture had elapsed, CD4+ T cells were isolated. This specimen was CD4+ T cells from PBMCs cultured without peptide, taken before COVID-19 vaccination. The receptors originated from a human donor who had a prior SARS-CoV-2 infection.

CDR3 sequence reads: CASSTGPRKGGYTF. In nucleotides, the CDR3 is TGTGCCAGTAGCACAGGGCCCCGAAAGGGTGGCTACACCTTC. V usage is TRBV19 and J usage is TRBJ1-2, with a tentative D call TRBD1 (6 bases). V lost 6 bases, J lost 7 bases, and 18 bases lay in between. This CDR3 contains 14 residues. The V gene's germline CDR1 is LNHDA and CDR2 SQIVND (reference sequence).

This chain joins TRBV5-1 and TRBJ2-3, with D possibly matching TRBD2 (5 bases). V was shortened by 5 bases and J by 0 bases, with 10 bases between the two germline ends. Looked up from germline, CDR1 is SGHRS and CDR2 is YFSETQ. The CDR3 is made up of 14 amino acids. The CDR3 DNA reads as TGCGCCAGCAGTCCCGGGAAAAGCACAGATACGCAGTATTTT. It encodes CASSPGKSTDTQYF.

The rearrangement links TRBV2 to TRBJ2-3; the D is unclear. Germline CDR1 is SNHLY and CDR2 is FYNNEI. V lost 7 bases and J 2 bases, leaving 10 bases between the germline ends. CDR3 length equals 13 residues. The CDR3 sequence is CASTRLFTDTQYF. DNA for the CDR3: TGTGCCAGCACAAGGCTGTTCACAGATACGCAGTATTTT.

V is TRBV2 and J is TRBJ2-1; the D gene is possibly TRBD1 (5 bases). Deletions cut 4 bases from V and 6 bases from J, with 13 bases between. Germline assignment: CDR1 SNHLY and CDR2 FYNNEI. The CDR3 spans 14 residues. CDR3 DNA sequence: TGTGCCAGCAGTGGTTCCAGGGTTAGCAATGAGCAGTTCTTC. Translating it yields CASSGSRVSNEQFF.

This chain uses TRBV27 with TRBJ2-1; a weak D match, TRBD1 (5 bases). Germline CDR1 is MNHEY and CDR2 is SMNVEV (reference sequence). V was clipped by 7 bases and J by 6 bases, with 16 bases between them. CDR3 length: 14 residues. CDR3 coding DNA: TGTGCCAGCACCCGGGCTCCCAGGGCCAATGAGCAGTTCTTC. Amino acid sequence: CASTRAPRANEQFF.

This clone has only a few counts. The chain recombines TRBV7-9 with TRBJ1-1; D is unresolved. V lost 2 bases, J lost 5 bases, and 9 bases lay in between. Germline assignment: CDR1 SEHNR and CDR2 FQNEAQ (reference sequence). This CDR3 has 13 residues. CDR3 sequence reads: CASSLFGSTEAFF. The CDR3 bases are TGTGCCAGCAGCTTATTTGGGAGTACTGAAGCTTTCTTT.

V is TRBV18 and J is TRBJ2-7; tentatively, D is TRBD2 (5 bases). CDR3 length equals 14 residues. Germline V gene data show CDR1 as KGHSH and CDR2 as LQKENI. The V end was cut by 0 bases, the J end by 4 bases, with 10 bases between. CDR3 region: CASSPPSGSYEQYF. Written as DNA, the CDR3 is TGTGCCAGCTCACCACCGTCGGGGTCGTACGAGCAGTACTTC.

This clone was counted between two and nine times. V and J are TRBV19 and TRBJ1-1; TRBD1 is a possible D gene (5 bases). The germline V and J ends were trimmed by 2 bases and 7 bases, with 11 bases remaining between them. The length of the CDR3 is 13 residues. Germline V gene sequence: CDR1 LNHDA, CDR2 SQIVND (reference sequence). CDR3 sequence reads: CASSITRVNEAFF. CDR3 DNA sequence: TGTGCCAGTAGTATAACCAGGGTGAATGAAGCTTTCTTT.

The chain joins TRBV6-6 to TRBJ2-5; D perhaps matches TRBD2 (5 bases). V dropped 2 bases and J dropped 4 bases, with 11 bases sitting between them. The CDR3 spans 14 residues. Germline V CDR1 and CDR2: MNHNY, SVGAGI (reference sequence). In DNA form, the CDR3 reads TGTGCCAGCAGTTACGGAGCGGATGGAGAGACCCAGTACTTC. This translates into CASSYGADGETQYF.

This clone is a singleton in its sample. This sequence joins TRBV7-3 and TRBJ2-1; 7 bases align to TRBD1. CDR3 length equals 15 residues. CDR1 is SGHTA and CDR2 is FQGTGA in the germline V gene. V lost 1 base, J lost 8 bases, and 8 bases stayed unmatched. In DNA form, the CDR3 reads TGTGCCAGCAGCTTAAGGGGCAGGGGGAACCATGAGCAGTTCTTC. It yields the protein CASSLRGRGNHEQFF.

The chain joins TRBV5-4 to TRBJ2-1; unclear D gene. Germline CDR1 SGHNT, CDR2 YYREEE (reference sequence). The CDR3 spans 14 residues. Trimming stripped 0 bases from V and 9 bases from J, with 13 bases between. The CDR3 DNA reads as TGTGCCAGCAGCTTGGGGCAGATTCGTGGTGAGCAGTTCTTC. This gives the protein CASSLGQIRGEQFF.

This clone was picked up a small number of times. The gene calls are TRBV5-1 and TRBJ1-1; tentatively, D is TRBD1 (5 bases). Trimming removed 0 bases at V and 3 bases at J, with 12 bases between. This CDR3 is built from 15 residues. CDR1 is SGHRS and CDR2 is YFSETQ in the germline V gene. CDR3 sequence: CASSLVGGGDTEAFF. DNA of the CDR3: TGCGCCAGCAGCTTGGTTGGGGGGGGAGACACTGAAGCTTTCTTT.

The chain has TRBV3-1 (or the pseudogene TRBV3-2) and TRBJ2-1; D remains ambiguous. CDR1 and CDR2 from the germline V gene are LGHDT and YNNKEL (reference sequence). This CDR3 has 13 residues. Trimming left V 2 bases short and J 16 bases short, with 18 bases between. CDR3 sequence reads: CASSQFLGSSYFF. The CDR3 coding sequence is TGTGCCAGCAGCCAATTTCTGGGCAGTAGCTATTTCTTC.

J is TRBJ1-2 and V is TRBV21-1; TRBD1, the D gene given by the table, was not confirmed from the DNA. TRBV21-1 represents a pseudogene. The CDR3 has 17 amino acids. The CDR3 region has the DNA TGTGCCAGCAGCAAAGGGGTGGAATGGGGGACACGCTATGGCTACACCTTC. Amino acids: CASSKGVEWGTRYGYTF.

V gene TRBV7-3 combines with J gene TRBJ1-1, with 8 bases matching TRBD1. Germline-derived CDR1 and CDR2 are SGHTA and FQGTGA. V lost 4 bases, J lost 5 bases, and 6 bases stayed unmatched. This CDR3 spans 14 amino acids. The CDR3 loop is CASSSTGGSTEAFF. The CDR3 DNA follows: TGTGCCAGCAGCTCTACAGGGGGATCTACTGAAGCTTTCTTT.

This clone was found many times. The V gene is TRBV19, the J gene TRBJ1-2; D uncertain. The CDR3 sequence is 13 residues long. Trimming pared 2 bases from V and 2 bases from J, leaving 6 bases between. Germline lookup yields CDR1 LNHDA and CDR2 SQIVND (reference sequence). CDR3 sequence reads: CASSIRVNYGYTF. The CDR3 nucleotides are TGTGCCAGTAGTATACGTGTAAACTATGGCTACACCTTC. Based on the CDR3 plus reference TRBV19 and TRBJ1-2, the full variable domain is DGGITQSPKYLFRKEGQNVTLSCEQNLNHDAMYWYRQDPGQGLRLIYYSQIVNDFQKGDIAEGYSVSREKKESFPLTVTSAQKNPTAFYLCASSIRVNYGYTFGSGTRLTVV.

This clone was observed a handful of times. The CDR3, as DNA: TGTGCCACCCGAAGGAGGGGGCGCACAGATACGCAGTATTTT. Encoded protein: CATRRRGRTDTQYF. This sequence joins TRBV19 and TRBJ2-3; D may be TRBD1 (7 bases). V gave up 10 bases and J gave up 1 base, with 15 bases separating them. The CDR3 spans 14 residues. The germline V gene has CDR1 LNHDA and CDR2 SQIVND (reference sequence).

The sample holds a few counts of this clone. V and J are TRBV30 and TRBJ1-6; D gene unclear. Germline V gene data show CDR1 as GTSNPN and CDR2 as SVGIG (reference sequence). Trimming shortened V by 1 base and J by 3 bases, and 7 bases separated the two germline ends. The CDR3 spans 14 residues. CDR3 nucleotides: TGTGCCTGGAGTGGCGGGAACTATAATTCACCCCTCCACTTT. Its translation: CAWSGGNYNSPLHF.

The genes are TRBV7-9 and TRBJ2-1; TRBD2 is a possible D gene (5 bases). Germline V gives CDR1 SEHNR, CDR2 FQNEAQ (reference sequence). The CDR3 loop spans 17 amino acids. Trimming took off 5 bases at V and 4 bases at J, with 21 bases between the two ends. The CDR3 protein is CASSPDFREPIYNEQFF. The CDR3 nucleotides read TGTGCCAGCAGCCCCGACTTCCGGGAACCAATTTACAATGAGCAGTTCTTC.

The chain is built from TRBV2 and TRBJ2-2, with D possibly being TRBD1 (6 bases). CDR3 length equals 16 residues. V was clipped by 7 bases and J by 1 base, with 16 bases between them. CDR1 SNHLY and CDR2 FYNNEI come from the germline V gene. The CDR3, as DNA: TGTGCCAGCACCAAATCACCGGGACAGAACACCGGGGAGCTGTTTTTT. It yields the protein CASTKSPGQNTGELFF.

This chain uses TRBV12-5 with TRBJ1-2; perhaps TRBD1 as D (6 bases). Between the trimmed V and J ends, which lost 2 bases and 3 bases, there was a span of 22 bases. This CDR3 has 18 amino acids. The germline V gene has CDR1 LGHNT and CDR2 FRNRAP. The CDR3 spells CASGLSKRTETRYYGYTF. CDR3 DNA sequence: TGTGCTAGTGGTTTGTCAAAGAGGACAGAGACGAGGTACTATGGCTACACCTTC.

This chain joins TRBV4-2 and TRBJ2-3; 8 positions agree with TRBD2. CDR3 length: 17 residues. Germline loops: CDR1 LGHNA, CDR2 YNFKEQ. Trimming cost V 4 bases and J 0 bases; bases outside gene matches: 9. The CDR3 loop reads CASSPRSAGGSTDTQYF. The CDR3 bases are TGTGCCAGCAGCCCAAGATCGGCGGGAGGAAGCACAGATACGCAGTATTTT.

This chain links TRBV24-1 with TRBJ2-6; the D gene is possibly TRBD2 (7 bases). Trimming left V 5 bases short and J 0 bases short, with 25 bases between. The germline V gene has CDR1 KGHDR and CDR2 SFDVKD. This CDR3 region has 21 residues. CDR3 bases: TGTGCCACCAGTGGGACAGTAGGTCCGGGAGGACTCACCTCTGGGGCCAACGTCCTGACTTTC. Translating it yields CATSGTVGPGGLTSGANVLTF.

J is TRBJ2-3 and V is TRBV7-9, with D possibly being TRBD1 (5 bases). Trimming left V 2 bases short and J 2 bases short, with 8 bases between. The CDR3 covers 14 residues. Per germline, CDR1 SEHNR and CDR2 FQNEAQ (reference sequence). CDR3 protein: CASSLRGNTDTQYF. DNA for the CDR3: TGTGCCAGCAGCTTAAGGGGTAACACAGATACGCAGTATTTT.

The V and J genes are TRBV18 and TRBJ2-3, with unresolved D. The CDR3 sequence is 14 residues long. The V and J ends lost 1 base and 4 bases respectively, with 9 bases between them. Germline V CDR1 and CDR2: KGHSH, LQKENI. The chain's CDR3 is CASSPLPDPDTQYF. DNA for the CDR3: TGTGCCAGCTCACCACTCCCTGACCCAGATACGCAGTATTTT.